A selection of T cell receptor beta chains follows, all from one sample in a study of T cell responses to AZD1222 COVID-19 vaccine. Only in-frame clones appear in the TCRdb table, and some are missing; sequencing was by immunoSEQ multiplex PCR. This sample carries roughly 100,000 clones, about 93% of them seen once, and the ten largest clones take roughly 2%. This sample comprised peripheral blood, obtained on day 0 of AZD1222 vaccination. These receptors all stem from an adult in good health. The CDR3 runs from the conserved cysteine through the conserved F or W. D genes are given only for firm matches. For some rows the clone size is stated as once, few or many, or as a class when expanded; others skip it.

V	J	D	size	DNA	CDR3
TRBV18	TRBJ1-2	TRBD1	.	TGTGCCAGCTCACCCGGACAGGGACATGGCTACACCTTC	CASSPGQGHGYTF
TRBV20-1	TRBJ2-3	.	.	TGCAGTGCTAGTCCCCGGACAGTCCTTAGCACAGATACGCAGTATTTT	CSASPRTVLSTDTQYF
TRBV2	TRBJ1-1	.	.	TGTGCCAGCAGTGAAGAGGCCTCGAACACTGAAGCTTTCTTT	CASSEEASNTEAFF
TRBV14	TRBJ2-7	.	.	TGTGCCAGCAGCCAAGACTGGGGACCCTACGAGCAGTACTTC	CASSQDWGPYEQYF
TRBV20-1	TRBJ1-5	TRBD1	.	TGCAGTGCTAGTTTAGGGGGCATGGGGAATCAGCCCCAGCATTTT	CSASLGGMGNQPQHF
TRBV29-1	TRBJ2-2	TRBD2	once	TGCAGCGTTCGCGGACTAGCGACGAACACCGGGGAGCTGTTTTTT	CSVRGLATNTGELFF
TRBV7-3	TRBJ2-3	.	once	TGTGCCAGCGCTAGATCAGGGGTCACAGATACGCAGTATTTT	CASARSGVTDTQYF
TRBV10-1	TRBJ1-4	.	once	TGCGCCAGCAGTCCCGACAGCCGTAATGAAAAACTGTTTTTT	CASSPDSRNEKLFF
TRBV19	TRBJ1-4	.	.	TGTGCCAGTAGTATTCGGACACAGGTACGGGAAAAACTGTTTTTT	CASSIRTQVREKLFF
TRBV4-2	TRBJ1-1	.	once	TGTGCCAGCAGCCAAGACGCGGGTATGAACACTGAAGCTTTCTTT	CASSQDAGMNTEAFF
TRBV5-4	TRBJ2-3	.	.	TGTGCCAGCAGCAAATACCTAGATACGCAGTATTTT	CASSKYLDTQYF
TRBV5-1	TRBJ2-7	TRBD2	.	TGCGCCAGCAGAACTAGCGGGGGCTACGAGCAGTACTTC	CASRTSGGYEQYF
TRBV6-5	TRBJ2-7	.	.	TGTGCCAGCACCGTCTCCTACGAGCAGTACTTC	CASTVSYEQYF
TRBV27	TRBJ1-5	.	.	TGTGCCAGCAGTTATGAGGGGAGTACTCAGCCCCAGCATTTT	CASSYEGSTQPQHF
TRBV5-6	TRBJ1-2	.	.	TGTGCCAGCAGCTTAACGGGCAGGGACCACTATGGCTACACCTTC	CASSLTGRDHYGYTF
TRBV10-3	TRBJ1-1	.	.	TGTGCCATCAGTGATATCCCCCGAACTGAAGCTTTCTTT	CAISDIPRTEAFF
TRBV27	TRBJ1-5	.	.	.	CASSSSIGNPSILVYF
TRBV12-5	TRBJ1-1	.	.	TGTGCTAGTGGTTTGGCGCTGAACACTGAAGCTTTCTTT	CASGLALNTEAFF
TRBV29-1	TRBJ1-1	.	.	TGCAGCGTTGTAGGGGGAGGTCGGAATAAGAACACTGAAGCTTTCTTT	CSVVGGGRNKNTEAFF
TRBV18	TRBJ2-7	TRBD1	.	TGTGCCAGCTCATCGGGACAGGGGGTTCACGAGCAGTACTTC	CASSSGQGVHEQYF
TRBV27	TRBJ2-5	.	.	TGTGCCAGCAGTTTAGGGCAAGAAGAGACCCAGTACTTC	CASSLGQEETQYF
TRBV5-1	TRBJ1-1	.	.	TGCGCCAGCAGCTTGGTCCGGGGGGAGTCTTTCGCGAACACTGAAGCTTTCTTT	CASSLVRGESFANTEAFF
TRBV7-9	TRBJ1-6	.	.	TGTGCCAGCAGCCCCTTGGGGTCACCCCTCCACTTT	CASSPLGSPLHF
TRBV5-1	TRBJ1-3	.	.	TGCGCCAGCAGCTTGACGACAACTGGAAACACCATATATTTT	CASSLTTTGNTIYF
TRBV2	TRBJ1-1	.	.	TGTGCCAGCAGCGCTTACACTGAAGCTTTCTTT	CASSAYTEAFF
TRBV7-8	TRBJ1-2	TRBD1	.	TGTGCCAGCAGCTTAGCAGGACAGGGCAGGGGCTACACCTTC	CASSLAGQGRGYTF
TRBV6-2/TRBV6-3	TRBJ2-2	.	.	TGTGCCAGCAGTTACGTCGGGGGTAGACCCGACACCGGGGAGCTGTTTTTT	CASSYVGGRPDTGELFF
TRBV11-2	TRBJ1-1	.	once	TGTGCCAGCAGCTTAAGTGGCAGGGAGAACACTGAAGCTTTCTTT	CASSLSGRENTEAFF
TRBV27	TRBJ1-2	.	.	TGTGCCAGCAGCGATATCCAGGGGATGACGATCTATGGCTACACCTTC	CASSDIQGMTIYGYTF
TRBV5-1	TRBJ2-3	TRBD1	once	TGCGCCAGCACACCTTCCGGGACAGGGTCCTTTAGCACAGATACGCAGTATTTT	CASTPSGTGSFSTDTQYF
TRBV6-5	TRBJ2-5	.	.	TGTGCCAGCATCAGACAAAGCTTATACCAAGAGACCCAGTACTTC	CASIRQSLYQETQYF
TRBV20-1	TRBJ1-2	.	.	TGCAGTGCTAGTTACCAGGGAGGGCTCGGCTATGGCTACACCTTC	CSASYQGGLGYGYTF
TRBV5-1	TRBJ2-7	TRBD1	.	TGCGCCAGCAGCTTGGCCAGGGAAGGGGGCGACAACGAGCAGTACTTC	CASSLAREGGDNEQYF
TRBV11-2	TRBJ2-3	TRBD1	once	TGTGCCAGCAGCCGGACAGGGATCCACACAGATACGCAGTATTTT	CASSRTGIHTDTQYF
TRBV12-3/TRBV12-4	TRBJ1-5	.	once	TGTGCCAGCAGTTTAGGCAGGGTTCAGCCCCAGCATTTT	CASSLGRVQPQHF
TRBV5-1	TRBJ1-2	.	few	TGCGCCAGCAGCTTGGTACAGGCCGGCACGGATGGCTACACCTTC	CASSLVQAGTDGYTF
TRBV2	TRBJ1-2	TRBD1	.	TGTGCCAGCAGTGAAGCTTCGGGACAGCACTATGGCTACACCTTC	CASSEASGQHYGYTF
TRBV4-3	TRBJ1-1	.	.	TGCGCCAGCAGCCAGGTGCTATTTGGCACTGAAGCTTTCTTT	CASSQVLFGTEAFF
TRBV5-1	TRBJ1-1	.	.	TGCGCCAGCAGCTTGGGGTATCGGGGTGACACTGAAGCTTTCTTT	CASSLGYRGDTEAFF
TRBV23-1	TRBJ2-3	.	.	TGCGCCAGCAGTCGACTAGAAAATACGCAGTATTTT	CASSRLENTQYF
TRBV3-1/TRBV3-2	TRBJ1-2	.	.	TGTGCCAGCAGCCAAGGAAGGACGGGAGCTGTCTATGGCTACACCTTC	CASSQGRTGAVYGYTF
TRBV30	TRBJ1-1	.	.	TGTGCCTGGAGTGAGGGGGACAACACTGAAGCTTTCTTT	CAWSEGDNTEAFF
TRBV19	TRBJ1-1	.	.	TGTGCCAGTAGTATAGTAGGGCTCACTGAAGCTTTCTTT	CASSIVGLTEAFF
TRBV5-5	TRBJ1-1	.	.	TGTGCCACCGGTGGGGGGAACACTGAAGCTTTCTTT	CATGGGNTEAFF
TRBV4-3	TRBJ1-2	TRBD1	.	TGCGCCAGCAGCCAAGATCTTTTTGGACAGGGGGCTGGCTACACCTTC	CASSQDLFGQGAGYTF
TRBV24-1	TRBJ2-5	TRBD1	.	TGTGCCACCAGTGACCCCCGGGACAGGCAAGAGACCCAGTACTTC	CATSDPRDRQETQYF
TRBV6-2/TRBV6-3	TRBJ1-6	.	few	TGTGCCAGCAGTTCGTGGGCAGGAAGATATAATTCACCCCTCCACTTT	CASSSWAGRYNSPLHF
TRBV7-9	TRBJ2-7	.	.	TGTGCCAGCAGCTTAGCGTCTGGGCGGACCTACGAGCAGTACTTC	CASSLASGRTYEQYF
TRBV28	TRBJ1-5	TRBD1	.	TGTGCCAGCAGTTTATCAGGCTTGGGGGACAGGGGAGGTCAGCCCCAGCATTTT	CASSLSGLGDRGGQPQHF
TRBV19	TRBJ1-1	.	.	TGTGCCAGTAGTATAGGACCTACGAACACTGAAGCTTTCTTT	CASSIGPTNTEAFF
TRBV4-1	TRBJ2-3	TRBD2	.	TGCGCCAGCAGCCAAGCCGGGACTAGCTTCGATACGCAGTATTTT	CASSQAGTSFDTQYF
TRBV6-5	TRBJ1-1	.	.	TGTGCCGCGAGAGGGAACACTGAAGCTTTCTTT	CAARGNTEAFF
TRBV6-1	TRBJ1-5	.	.	TGTGCCAGCAGTGAATTGAGCGGTGAAAATCAGCCCCAGCATTTT	CASSELSGENQPQHF